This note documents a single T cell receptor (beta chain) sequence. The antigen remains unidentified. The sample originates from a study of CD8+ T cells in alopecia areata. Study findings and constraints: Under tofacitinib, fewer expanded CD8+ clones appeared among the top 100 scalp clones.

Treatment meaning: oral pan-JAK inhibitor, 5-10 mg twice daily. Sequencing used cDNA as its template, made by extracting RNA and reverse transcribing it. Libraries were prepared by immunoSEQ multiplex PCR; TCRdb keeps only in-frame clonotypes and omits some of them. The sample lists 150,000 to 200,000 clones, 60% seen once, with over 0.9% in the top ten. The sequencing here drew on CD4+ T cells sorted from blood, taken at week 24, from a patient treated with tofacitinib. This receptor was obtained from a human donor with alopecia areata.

For the CDR3, the DNA is TGCGCCAGCAGCCGCATAGACAGGGGCGTGAACACTGAAGCTTTCTTT. It yields the protein CASSRIDRGVNTEAFF. The chain links TRBV4-3 to TRBJ1-1; 8 nucleotides line up with TRBD1. This CDR3 has 16 residues. Trimming took 4 bases from V and 0 from J; bases not matched to a gene: 7. Germline V gene data show CDR1 as LGHNA and CDR2 as YSLEER.